The clone carrying this T cell receptor (beta chain) was counted only a few times. The sample belongs to a study of blood T cell repertoires in COVID-19. The repertoire was sequenced with immunoSEQ multiplex PCR; TCRdb's copy has only in-frame clones and lacks some. This sample has 100,000 to 150,000 clones; 80% to 85% occur once, and the top ten carry around 4.1%. This CDR3 contains 13 residues. The V gene's germline CDR1 is SEHNR and CDR2 FQNEAQ (reference sequence). The V segment lost 6 bases and the J segment 6 bases; nucleotides outside the gene matches: 4. This clonotype originated in a woman in her forties or fifties with acute or convalescent COVID-19. The V and J genes are TRBV7-9 and TRBJ2-2; 7 bases match TRBD1. The sample comprised peripheral blood. The DNA for the CDR3 is TGTGCCAGCAGAACAGGGGAAGCCGGGGAGCTGTTTTTT. This sequence encodes CASRTGEAGELFF.